This TCR beta chain was captured by sequencing in a study of spatial heterogeneity in lung cancer. This clonotype was recorded at least ten times. V lost 6 bases and J lost 0, with 9 bases in between. Per germline, CDR1 ENHRY and CDR2 SYGVKD. The CDR3 runs 13 residues. TCRdb processed the 5' RACE reads anew with MiXCR; each CDR3 protein has one entry. Of around 13,000 distinct CDR3 sequences in the sample, about 15% were seen once. Indicated time point: sample taken at primary tumor resection. Whole RNA was taken from tumor, nontumor lung or frozen PBMC; it was then sequenced unsorted. The chain employs TRBV10-3 and TRBJ2-7, with D possibly being TRBD2 (5 bases). This TCR derives from a male donor with early-stage non-small cell lung cancer. Source: PBMCs, taken at surgery. CDR3 amino acids: CAIRNRDSYEQYF. The CDR3 DNA sequence: TGTGCCATCAGGAACCGGGACTCCTACGAGCAGTACTTC.